This T cell receptor (beta chain) stems from a study of T-cell reconstitution after alpha-beta-depleted transplantation in children. V was clipped by 1 base and J by 10 bases, with 9 bases between them. CDR3 length equals 12 residues. The germline V gene has CDR1 SGHRS and CDR2 YFSETQ. Overall study results and limits: Approximately two months post-transplant, alpha-beta T cells reportedly originated from several hundred expanded graft clones. Some patients' high day-60 TCRbeta diversity was attributed to recipient cells surviving conditioning. Once a year had passed after transplant, T-cell counts and diversity came mostly from newly produced T cells.

Researchers prepared the TCRbeta library using unique molecular identifiers, the study reports. TCRdb used MiXCR to reprocess the PCR reads, holding one entry per CDR3 protein. The sample has approximately 250,000 distinct CDR3 sequences, roughly a quarter seen once; the top ten hold about 2.8%. With regard to this clonotype: No antigen is known for it.

The TCR was taken from a girl aged 2-10 years with Fanconi anemia, due to receive a stem cell transplant. The sample was PBMCs, taken before TCRalphabeta/CD19-depleted stem cell transplant. J is TRBJ2-1 and V is TRBV5-1; no clear D. The CDR3 region is CASSLRAREQFF. CDR3 nucleotides: TGCGCCAGCAGCTTGCGCGCGAGGGAGCAGTTCTTC.